This T cell receptor beta chain was documented in a study of glioma-infiltrating T cells after dendritic cell vaccination. Turning to the study itself: Patients received three intradermal dendritic cell vaccine injections at biweekly intervals. Study-level findings and limits: TCR clonality showed no direct relationship with survival.

The CDR3 spans 15 residues. With V trimmed by 2 bases and J by 0 bases, 3 bases remained unmatched. Per the germline V gene, CDR1 is SGHTA and CDR2 is FQGNSA. The protocol was immunoSEQ multiplex PCR, while the TCRdb copy is restricted to in-frame clones and leaves out a portion. The profile covers fewer than 85,000 clones, with around 86% appearing a single time and 2% to 2.5% taken by the ten largest. As to this clone: Its antigen is currently unknown.

Time point of the sample: after dendritic cell vaccination, including at tumor progression/relapse. Sequenced here: blood, sampled after dendritic cell vaccination. The rearrangement links TRBV7-2 to TRBJ2-7; 8 positions match TRBD2. The origin of this receptor is a human donor with glioblastoma. DNA of the CDR3: TGTGCCAGCAGCTTAAATAGCGGGGCCTCCTACGAGCAGTACTTC. It translates to CASSLNSGASYEQYF.